Listed below are T cell receptor beta chains from one sample, sequenced in a study of T cells in Graves' hyperthyroidism and ophthalmopathy. TCRdb processed the multiplex PCR reads anew with MiXCR; each CDR3 protein has one entry. Seen here are 300,000 to 450,000 distinct CDR3 sequences, around 13% observed once, and the top ten hold 15% to 20%. Input material: blood. These receptors came from a woman younger than 45 with Graves' ophthalmopathy. The CDR3 runs from the conserved cysteine through the conserved F or W. A D gene is named only where the DNA matches it firmly. Size tells how often a clone was seen (once, few, many) or the class of an expanded clone, and some rows leave it out.

CDR3 protein: CASRARTGTGVNQPQHF
CDR3 DNA: TGTGCCAGCAGAGCTAGGACCGGGACAGGGGTCAATCAGCCCCAGCATTTT
J gene: TRBJ1-5
clone size: once
D gene: TRBD1
V gene: TRBV6-2/TRBV6-3

CDR3 protein: CASSYIGGRRSTEAFF
CDR3 DNA: TGTGCCAGCAGTTACATTGGGGGGCGGCGGAGCACTGAAGCTTTCTTT
J gene: TRBJ1-1
clone size: many
D gene: .
V gene: TRBV6-2/TRBV6-3

CDR3 protein: CSAAFVEAFF
CDR3 DNA: TGCAGTGCGGCGTTCGTCGAGGCTTTCTTT
J gene: TRBJ1-1
clone size: many
D gene: .
V gene: TRBV20-1

CDR3 protein: CASSPVGGGENTEAFF
CDR3 DNA: TGTGCCAGCAGCCCCGTCGGGGGAGGGGAGAACACTGAAGCTTTCTTT
J gene: TRBJ1-1
clone size: many
D gene: .
V gene: TRBV7-9

CDR3 protein: CASSLGRTASGYEQYF
CDR3 DNA: TGTGCCAGCAGCCTAGGAAGGACCGCCTCAGGCTACGAGCAGTACTTC
J gene: TRBJ2-7
clone size: .
D gene: .
V gene: TRBV11-2

CDR3 protein: CASSGQGALRSNEQFF
CDR3 DNA: TGTGCCAGCAGTGGACAGGGGGCGCTTAGGTCCAATGAGCAGTTCTTC
J gene: TRBJ2-1
clone size: many
D gene: TRBD1
V gene: TRBV2

CDR3 protein: CASSSGYGGYTF
CDR3 DNA: TGTGCCAGCAGTTCAGGCTATGGTGGCTACACCTTC
J gene: TRBJ1-2
clone size: .
D gene: .
V gene: TRBV25-1

CDR3 protein: CASSRAGSSYNEQFF
CDR3 DNA: TGTGCCAGCAGTCGAGCGGGGAGCTCCTACAATGAGCAGTTCTTC
J gene: TRBJ2-1
clone size: many
D gene: TRBD2
V gene: TRBV28

CDR3 protein: CASRQTGIGGSPLHF
CDR3 DNA: TGTGCCAGCAGGCAGACAGGGATCGGTGGTTCACCCCTCCACTTT
J gene: TRBJ1-6
clone size: many
D gene: TRBD1
V gene: TRBV6-1

CDR3 protein: CASSQETGSYGYTF
CDR3 DNA: TGCGCCAGCAGCCAAGAAACTGGTAGCTATGGCTACACCTTC
J gene: TRBJ1-2
clone size: many
D gene: .
V gene: TRBV4-1

CDR3 protein: CASSPRDIGTEAFF
CDR3 DNA: TGTGCCAGCTCACCACGGGATATCGGCACTGAAGCTTTCTTT
J gene: TRBJ1-1
clone size: many
D gene: .
V gene: TRBV18